The subject of this entry is one TCR beta chain. Losses at the gene ends were 2 bases for V and 9 bases for J; bases not matched to a gene: 8. CDR1 and CDR2 from the germline V gene are SGHNT and YYREEE (reference sequence). CDR3 size: 14 residues. Authors' methods: The assay estimated nucleated cells by amplifying reference gene primers. Assay used: immunoSEQ multiplex PCR; TCRdb lists only in-frame clones, some missing. V and J calls and clone size are those listed in that table; D and trimming were worked out from the DNA. This sample carries roughly 340,000 clones, around 87% of them seen once, and the ten largest clones take about 1.9%. The data belong to a study of blood T cell repertoires in COVID-19. Study-level background: From T cells, B-cell-depleted T cells, or PBMCs came the material, which was cDNA or gDNA.

This clonotype originated in a man between 40 and 49 years old in a cohort exposed to, infected with or recovered from COVID-19 (not recorded which). The chain uses TRBV5-4 and TRBJ2-1; 7 bases agree with TRBD2. What was sequenced was PBMCs or T cells enriched from blood (not recorded which). The CDR3 DNA reads as TGTGCCAGCAGCTTATTGGGCGGGAGTGGTGAGCAGTTCTTC. Amino acids: CASSLLGGSGEQFF.